This TCR beta chain was recorded in a study of shared clonotypes between healthy human individuals. Naive CD45RA+ and memory CD45RA-negative subsets were split from CD4+ cells. Authors' processing steps: Junction-only sequences without quality scores came from ImmunoSEQ, so filtering differed. The method was immunoSEQ multiplex PCR; TCRdb's version includes in-frame clones alone and lacks a portion of them. The V and J calls and clone size come from that table; D and trimming were worked out from the DNA. The data hold about 2 million clones, with over 85% observed a single time. This CDR3 is 13 amino acids long. Trimming pared 4 bases from V and 5 bases from J, leaving 12 bases between. Germline V lookup: CDR1 SGDLS, CDR2 YYNGEE.

The TCR was taken from a man younger than 30 in good health. The chain is built from TRBV9 and TRBJ2-5; D gene uncertain. Input material: naive CD4+ T cells sorted from blood. The sample's subset: CD45RA+ positively selected. This CDR3 reads CASSHYTGETQYF. CDR3 DNA sequence: TGTGCCAGCAGCCATTATACCGGGGAGACCCAGTACTTC.